Below, one T cell receptor beta chain is given with its context. Its antigen has not been determined. Base qualities are missing; no much larger clone stands one base away. The donors were healthy, HIV-negative adults with no recently reported acute infections or vaccinations. Every donor was a Caucasian adult living in Nashville, Tennessee, USA. CD4+ T cells were enriched through magnetic negative selection, after which naive cells were positively selected on CD45RA and the remaining negative fraction served as the memory subset. After blood collection by leukapheresis, PBMCs were isolated using Ficoll-Histopaque density gradient centrifugation and then cryopreserved in the vapor phase of liquid nitrogen. Analytical flow cytometry was used to check the purity and quantity of every magnetically sorted T cell population. Genomic DNA was isolated from every sorted fraction and measured by UV absorbance on a Nanodrop 2000c.

The data stem from a study of shared clonotypes between healthy human individuals (dated by TCRdb to 2018 to 2020). Describing the broader study: The cohort comprised a couple of women and a few men aged 18 to 49 years. To increase sequencing depth and limit assay-specific biases, TCR repertoire library preparation and sequencing were carried out by different laboratories using diverse techniques. To estimate repertoire size and how much clonotypes are shared between individuals, the study performed deep sequencing of blood TCR repertoires from a handful of healthy adults. For each donor, CD4 naive and CD4 memory were each run on three plates, CD8 naive on two plates, and CD8 memory on one plate. Between about 0.9 and 9 billion PBMCs per donor were obtained by leukapheresis. On the study overall, not on this receptor specifically: Across a few donors, approximately 4.9% of naive CD4, 3% to 3.5% of naive CD8, about 2% of memory CD4, and around 0.4% of memory CD8 clonotypes were shared. The genetic and exposure-history diversity represented was limited by the small number of donors. Compared with non-shared clonotypes, clonotypes shared by all four sorted-subset donors had higher generation probabilities. Larger estimated clonotype richness was generally found for naive subsets than for memory subsets. Rarefaction of sorted-subset datasets indicated incomplete sequencing despite the large sequencing depth. Pairwise subsampling led to the expectation that sequencing depth would affect the degree of clonotype sharing among donors. Sampling was restricted to blood, and TCR repertoires in tissue are likely to differ from TCR repertoires in blood.

TCR CDR3 regions were amplified from genomic DNA by multiplex PCR using the deep immunoSEQ assay. For each cell subset, the extracted genomic DNA was distributed evenly across all wells of several immunoSEQ 96-well plates, and each plate served as one replicate. For sorted subsets, about 220 ng of genomic DNA, equivalent to around 31,000 T cell genomes, went into each replicate PCR. Purified libraries were quantified with a Qubit 3.0 fluorometer, sized on a Bioanalyzer 2100, and re-quantified with the KAPA Library Quantification kit. Every immunoSEQ 96-well plate was sequenced on a dedicated single-read 150-cycle Illumina NextSeq 550 flow cell. The study's processing was this. Because only junctional sequences without quality scores were contained in the immunoSEQ output, filtering matching that applied to full-length reads could not be performed. To assign V/J genes and CDR3, sequences were annotated using PyIR, a Python wrapper for IgBLAST v1.9, with IMGT germline references. Reads were removed for weak V/J assignments (E-value above 1e-6), missing CDR3, stop codons, out-of-frame junctions, or ambiguous translated residues. V3J clonotypes were defined by identical inferred V gene, J gene, and CDR3 amino acid sequence. To compute the percentage overlap between repertoires, the number of shared unique clonotypes was divided by the size of the smaller repertoire. Three approaches were used to assess repertoire richness: RTK rarefaction, the Chao1 estimator, and Recon v2.1 estimates of unobserved clonotypes. OLGA was used to compute generation probabilities for all TCRbeta clonotypes that the gDNA method yielded from a few donors. TCRdb's version of the immuneACCESS table is confined to in-frame rearrangements and falls short of the full clone set. An unresolved V gene accounts for under half of the shortfall where checked; the remainder is of unknown origin. V, J and clone size reflect that table, while D and trimming were determined from the DNA. A total of 2.3 million or so clones appear in this sample, 93% of them only once. The ten largest clones take up 0.3% to 0.4% of the sample.

Reading the germline V gene gives CDR1 SGHRS and CDR2 YFSETQ. At the junction V is shortened by 4 bases and J by 2 bases, with 5 bases in between. From cysteine to phenylalanine, the CDR3 is 12 amino acids long. The retained sequence is limited to the CDR3, 36 bases, with the frame set at the first base. The receptor was isolated from a man aged 18 to 29 in good health. Some clones in this sample may be carry-over from other donors' samples. The sample was naive CD4+ T cells from PBMCs. The cell subset or site label, as the study defines it: CD45RA+ positively selected. The rearranged segments are TRBV5-1 and TRBJ2-3; confidence is insufficient to name the D gene. The DNA sequence is given as TGCGCCAGCAGCCATCCCACAGATACGCAGTATTTT. Its protein reads: CASSHPTDTQYF.